Sequencing of this T cell receptor beta chain was carried out in a study of spatial heterogeneity in lung cancer. Across the study: More than 9.5 raw reads, on average, carried each unique TCR and UMI combination.

Every TCR cDNA molecule bore a unique molecular identifier. TCRdb called the 5' RACE reads again in MiXCR, with one record for every CDR3 protein. The sample includes tens of thousands of distinct CDR3 sequences, roughly 7% of them seen just once. Whole-study findings and limits: At resection, ubiquitous expanded tumor TCRs appeared in blood more than at follow-up.

J lost 3 bases, V lost 5 bases, and 6 bases had no gene match. The CDR3 sequence is 14 residues long. Germline loops: CDR1 SEHNR, CDR2 FQNEAQ (reference sequence). The time point: sample taken at primary tumor resection. In each case, whole RNA from tumor, nontumor lung or frozen PBMC was sequenced unsorted. This clonotype has only a few counts. Its antigen is not identified. The TCR was taken from a female donor with early-stage non-small cell lung cancer. The sample here was PBMCs, taken at surgery. The chain combines TRBV7-9 with TRBJ2-7; TRBD1 matches at 8 bases. CDR3 nucleotide sequence: TGTGCCAGCAGCCAAGGACAGGGAAGCTACGAGCAGTACTTC. Its protein product is CASSQGQGSYEQYF.